Sequencing of this TCR beta chain was carried out in a study of blood T cell repertoires in COVID-19. Study summary: PBMCs, B-cell-depleted T cells, or T cells were the source of the cDNA or gDNA that made up the material.

TCRdb keeps only in-frame clones here, not all; method: immunoSEQ multiplex PCR. Among about 100,000 clones listed, roughly 87% were seen once. Ten or more counts support this clone. The sample comprised peripheral blood. The origin of this receptor is a man aged 25 to 45 in a cohort sampled during active COVID-19.

CDR3 sequence (DNA): TGTGCCAGCGTAACCAGGGGTTTTCAGGAGACCCAGTACTTC. This encodes CASVTRGFQETQYF. This sequence joins TRBV5-6 and TRBJ2-5; the D gene is possibly TRBD1 (6 bases). Germline loops: CDR1 SGHDT, CDR2 YYEEEE. Trimming removed 7 bases from V and 5 bases from J, with 18 bases in between. The CDR3 totals 14 residues.